These 31 T cell receptor beta chains share one sample of origin, sequenced in a study of shared clonotypes between healthy human individuals. The data were produced by immunoSEQ multiplex PCR, yet TCRdb's version contains in-frame clones alone and is incomplete. The sample carries roughly 2 million clones, roughly 96% recorded once. What was sequenced was naive CD4+ T cells sorted from blood. As for subset: CD45RA+ positively selected. The source of these receptors is a man between 18 and 35 years old in good health.

This chain links TRBV6-8 with TRBJ2-7; D might be TRBD2 (5 bases). This CDR3 contains 12 residues. The germline V gene encodes CDR1 MNHGY and CDR2 SAAAGT. Trimming removed 6 bases from V and 5 bases from J, with 11 bases in between. The DNA of the CDR3 is TGTGCCAGCAGACCGGGGATGGACGAGCAGTACTTC. This gives the protein CASRPGMDEQYF.

This chain joins TRBV29-1 and TRBJ2-1; 8 bases match TRBD2. The ends lost 4 bases at V and 16 bases at J; junction bases unmatched: 9. The germline V gene encodes CDR1 SQVTM and CDR2 ANQGSEA. CDR3 length: 11 residues. The CDR3 region has the DNA TGCAGCGTTGTGGGCGGGAGGTTTAACTTCTTC. It is translated as CSVVGGRFNFF.

This clone was counted a single time. Other nucleotide sequences in the sample specify the same CDR3. The V gene is TRBV11-2, the J gene TRBJ2-3, with 7 positions matching TRBD1. Germline CDR1 SGHAT, CDR2 FQNNGV. CDR3 length: 15 residues. Germline trimming cut 1 base from V and 0 bases from J; bases unmatched to any gene: 1. In nucleotides, the CDR3 is TGTGCCAGCAGCTTAGGGGGACAGAGCACAGATACGCAGTATTTT. This sequence encodes CASSLGGQSTDTQYF. The whole variable domain, remainder taken from reference TRBV11-2 and TRBJ2-3, is EAGVAQSPRYKIIEKRQSVAFWCNPISGHATLYWYQQILGQGPKLLIQFQNNGVVDDSQLPKDRFSAERLKGVDSTLKIQPAKLEDSAVYLCASSLGGQSTDTQYFGPGTRLTVL.

This chain connects TRBV30 to TRBJ1-1; D call uncertain. The V end lost 4 bases, the J end lost 7 bases, and 10 bases lay between the germline ends. Germline V gene sequence: CDR1 GTSNPN, CDR2 SVGIG (reference sequence). This CDR3 is built from 11 residues. The CDR3 spells CAWNRRGEAFF. CDR3 bases: TGTGCCTGGAATAGACGGGGTGAAGCTTTCTTT.

The chain couples TRBV4-1 to TRBJ2-7, with D maybe TRBD2 (7 bases). This CDR3 contains 17 residues. V was pared by 3 bases and J by 3 bases, with 21 bases between. Germline V gene sequence: CDR1 MGHRA, CDR2 YSYEKL. The CDR3 region has the DNA TGCGCCAGCAGCCATTTGGCGGGGGCGCATCGGGACTACGAGCAGTACTTC. Translated, it gives CASSHLAGAHRDYEQYF.

This sequence joins TRBV5-4 and TRBJ2-5, with D possibly being TRBD1 (6 bases). The CDR3 is 13 residues long. CDR1 and CDR2 from the germline V gene are SGHNT and YYREEE (reference sequence). The ends were cut back, 4 bases at V and 5 bases at J, with 12 bases in the middle. The CDR3 region has the DNA TGTGCCAGCAGCGGCCGGACAGAGGAGACCCAGTACTTC. Translated: CASSGRTEETQYF.

This clone appeared once. This sequence joins TRBV28 and TRBJ2-1; TRBD2 matches 10 bases. The CDR3 covers 19 residues. CDR1 MDHEN and CDR2 SYDVKM come from the germline V gene. With 5 bases clipped from V and 1 base from J, the junction kept 14 bases outside the gene matches. CDR3 nucleotide sequence: TGTGCCAGCAGTCCCCATGGACTAGCGGATTCCCTTTCCTACAATGAGCAGTTCTTC. Its translation: CASSPHGLADSLSYNEQFF.

The chain combines TRBV5-4 with TRBJ2-3; 8 nucleotides agree with TRBD1. Looked up from germline, CDR1 is SGHNT and CDR2 is YYREEE (reference sequence). V shed 3 bases and J 1 base; nucleotides not matched to a gene: 7. The CDR3 totals 16 residues. The chain's CDR3 is CASSSTGTGRTDTQYF. The CDR3 bases are TGTGCCAGCAGCTCCACCGGGACAGGTCGCACAGATACGCAGTATTTT.

V and J are TRBV27 and TRBJ1-5; the D gene is possibly TRBD1 (6 bases). Trimming shortened V by 2 bases and J by 7 bases, and 9 bases separated the two germline ends. Germline CDR1 reads MNHEY; CDR2 reads SMNVEV (reference sequence). CDR3 length equals 13 residues. The CDR3 coding sequence is TGTGCCAGCAGTTTACAGGGGCGGCAGCCCCAGCATTTT. Translating it yields CASSLQGRQPQHF.

This clone has only one observation. The rearrangement links TRBV28 to TRBJ1-4, with D perhaps matching TRBD1 (6 bases). With 2 bases removed from V and 7 bases from J, the gap between germline ends came to 11 bases. This CDR3 is 14 amino acids long. From germline, CDR1 is MDHEN and CDR2 SYDVKM. CDR3 loop: CASSLPAGVEKLFF. The CDR3 region has the DNA TGTGCCAGCAGTTTACCAGCAGGGGTTGAAAAACTGTTTTTT.

The chain has TRBV28 and TRBJ1-6; D is undetermined. CDR1 and CDR2 from the germline V gene are MDHEN and SYDVKM. The CDR3 spans 12 residues. V gave up 8 bases and J gave up 9 bases, with 11 bases separating them. The CDR3 here is CASRGGLSPLHF. CDR3 DNA sequence: TGTGCCAGCCGGGGAGGGCTTTCACCCCTCCACTTT.

This chain links TRBV2 with TRBJ2-7, with D possibly TRBD2 on 7 matching bases. Germline assignment: CDR1 SNHLY and CDR2 FYNNEI. With 1 base removed from V and 4 bases from J, the gap between germline ends came to 14 bases. This CDR3 contains 15 residues. CDR3 residues: CASSEEGGGPYEQYF. Here the CDR3 DNA reads TGTGCCAGCAGTGAAGAGGGGGGAGGGCCTTACGAGCAGTACTTC.

The chain is built from TRBV4-3 and TRBJ2-7; D is ambiguous. The CDR3 is 11 amino acids. Trimming took 0 bases from V and 5 from J, leaving 2 bases between them. CDR1 and CDR2 (germline): LGHNA, YSLEER. The CDR3 region has the DNA TGCGCCAGCAGCCAAGATCACGAGCAGTACTTC. Its translation is CASSQDHEQYF.

The rearrangement uses TRBV7-2 and TRBJ1-1, with D possibly matching TRBD1 (5 bases). Between the trimmed V and J ends, which lost 7 bases and 0 bases, there was a span of 18 bases. Germline V gene lookup returns CDR1 SGHTA and CDR2 FQGNSA. The CDR3 totals 16 residues. The CDR3 reads CASNLGGRHMNTEAFF. As DNA, the CDR3 is TGTGCCAGCAACCTCGGGGGGAGACACATGAACACTGAAGCTTTCTTT.

The CDR3 bases are TGTGCCATCAGGGGGACAGGGGTCACCAAAGCTTCTGGAAACACCATATATTTT. Its translation: CAIRGTGVTKASGNTIYF. The chain couples TRBV10-3 to TRBJ1-3; 10 bases are shared with TRBD1. The CDR3 is 18 residues long. Trimming at V came to 6 bases and at J to 1 base, leaving 12 bases not matched to a gene. Germline loops: CDR1 ENHRY, CDR2 SYGVKD.

The chain couples TRBV4-1 to TRBJ1-1; no definite D call. From germline, CDR1 is MGHRA and CDR2 YSYEKL. The V and J ends lost 4 bases and 0 bases respectively, with 6 bases between them. The CDR3 is 13 amino acids. CDR3 in amino acids: CASSLGLNTEAFF. The CDR3 DNA follows: TGCGCCAGCAGCCTTGGGTTGAACACTGAAGCTTTCTTT.

Comments on this clone: The sample carries other DNA sequences with the same CDR3. The chain links TRBV5-6 to TRBJ1-5, with 7 bases that match TRBD1. This CDR3 region has 14 residues. The junction had 4 bases not matched to a gene; V was cut back by 0 bases and J by 7 bases. Germline lookup yields CDR1 SGHDT and CDR2 YYEEEE. The CDR3 DNA follows: TGTGCCAGCAGCTTGGGACAGGGCGGACAGCCCCAGCATTTT. This translates into CASSLGQGGQPQHF.

Remarks on this clone: The same CDR3 arises from other DNA sequences in this sample as well. The chain recombines TRBV18 with TRBJ1-2; a weak D match, TRBD1 (6 bases). CDR1 is KGHSH and CDR2 is LQKENI in the germline V gene. Trimming pared 2 bases from V and 2 bases from J, leaving 9 bases between. There are 14 residues in the CDR3. This chain's CDR3 is CASSPGRGNYGYTF. The CDR3 nucleotides read TGTGCCAGCTCACCAGGCAGGGGCAACTATGGCTACACCTTC.

This chain links TRBV27 with TRBJ2-7; tentatively, D is TRBD2 (7 bases). The CDR3 has 16 amino acids. Trimming stripped 5 bases from V and 0 bases from J, with 17 bases between. The germline V gene encodes CDR1 MNHEY and CDR2 SMNVEV (reference sequence). The CDR3 region has the DNA TGTGCCAGCAGTCCAAGAGGAGCGGGACACTCCTACGAGCAGTACTTC. The encoded protein is CASSPRGAGHSYEQYF.

The V call is TRBV18, the J call TRBJ2-2; TRBD1 matches at 8 bases. Germline CDR1 and CDR2: KGHSH and LQKENI. This CDR3 has 15 amino acids. V lost 3 bases to trimming and J lost 5 bases; unmatched junction nucleotides: 5. CDR3 DNA sequence: TGTGCCAGCTCACCGTCGACAGGGGATACCGGGGAGCTGTTTTTT. This codes for CASSPSTGDTGELFF. The complete variable domain, with remaining parts taken from reference TRBV18 and TRBJ2-2, reads NAGVMQNPRHLVRRRGQEARLRCSPMKGHSHVYWYRQLPEEGLKFMVYLQKENIIDESGMPKERFSAEFPKEGPSILRIQQVVRGDSAAYFCASSPSTGDTGELFFGEGSRLTVL.

This chain links TRBV6-5 with TRBJ2-2; TRBD2 agrees at 8 bases. There are 15 residues in the CDR3. V shed 6 bases, J shed 4 bases, and the junction held 7 bases outside the gene matches. Germline-derived CDR1 and CDR2 are MNHEY and SVGAGI. CDR3 region: CASSQTSVGTGELFF. The CDR3, as DNA: TGTGCCAGCAGCCAGACTAGCGTCGGCACCGGGGAGCTGTTTTTT.

V usage is TRBV25-1 and J usage is TRBJ1-3; 8 bases map to TRBD1. Germline V lookup: CDR1 MGHDK, CDR2 SYGVNS. V gave up 7 bases and J gave up 4 bases; unmatched junction bases: 9. There are 15 residues in the CDR3. DNA for the CDR3: TGTGCCAGCACGTTCGGACAGGGTTACGGAAACACCATATATTTT. Its protein product is CASTFGQGYGNTIYF.

The V and J genes are TRBV28 and TRBJ1-5; D call uncertain. Trimming removed 7 bases from V and 9 bases from J, with 13 bases in between. In germline, CDR1 is MDHEN, CDR2 SYDVKM. The CDR3 length is 12 residues. The CDR3, as DNA: TGTGCCAGCACCGATAGCGTGAGGCCCCAGCATTTT. It codes for CASTDSVRPQHF.

Remarks on this clone: The identical CDR3 is also encoded by other nucleotide sequences in the sample. The V call is TRBV2, the J call TRBJ2-7; weak D call: TRBD1 (6 bases). Germline CDR1 SNHLY, CDR2 FYNNEI. The CDR3 runs 12 residues. The V end was cut by 4 bases, the J end by 3 bases, with 7 bases between. This CDR3 is CASSGGGYEQYF. CDR3 nucleotide sequence: TGTGCCAGCAGTGGAGGGGGCTACGAGCAGTACTTC.

The V gene is TRBV19, the J gene TRBJ2-5, with a weak D call TRBD2 (6 bases). The J call may be faulty, since TRBJ2-7 better matches the DNA end. The germline gives CDR1 LNHDA, CDR2 SQIVND (reference sequence). The CDR3 is 15 amino acids. The CDR3 DNA follows: TGTGCCAGTAGTTTCCACGTAGCGGCGCCCTACGAGCAGTACTTC. Its protein product is CASSFHVAAPYEQYF.

Comments on this clone: Since a much larger clone is just one base distant, this may be a read error. The rearrangement links TRBV18 to TRBJ2-7; D is unresolved. From germline, CDR1 is KGHSH and CDR2 LQKENI. V was cut by 6 bases and J by 6 bases, with 18 bases left in between. This CDR3 contains 14 residues. Here the CDR3 reads CASSVSRTQSEQYF. CDR3 nucleotides: TGTGCCAGCTCGGTTAGCAGGACCCAATCCGAGCAGTACTTC.

The CDR3 bases are TGTGCCAGCAGCTCACGGGGGCAGGGGCCCTATGGCTACACCTTC. Protein: CASSSRGQGPYGYTF. V gene TRBV5-6 combines with J gene TRBJ1-2, with D possibly matching TRBD1 (6 bases). The CDR3 contains 15 residues. V gave up 3 bases and J gave up 4 bases, with 16 bases separating them. Germline CDR1 reads SGHDT; CDR2 reads YYEEEE.

A few counts support this clone. The CDR3 sequence is CASSPEQRTPLHF. Written as DNA, the CDR3 is TGTGCCAGTAGTCCGGAACAGAGAACACCCCTCCACTTT. The genes are TRBV19 and TRBJ1-6; no clear D gene. Trimming cost V 5 bases and J 11 bases, with 13 bases left between them. There are 13 residues in the CDR3. Germline V gene data show CDR1 as LNHDA and CDR2 as SQIVND (reference sequence).

The rearrangement links TRBV5-1 to TRBJ2-3; D may correspond to TRBD1 or TRBD2 (6 bases each). The V end lost 4 bases, the J end lost 6 bases, and 12 bases lay between the germline ends. This CDR3 is built from 13 residues. Germline V gene data show CDR1 as SGHRS and CDR2 as YFSETQ. The CDR3 sequence is CASSISGADTQYF. The DNA of the CDR3 is TGCGCCAGCAGCATCTCGGGGGCTGATACGCAGTATTTT.

The chain is built from TRBV18 and TRBJ1-3; 8 bases are shared with TRBD1. The trim removed 0 bases at V and 0 bases at J, leaving 4 bases unmatched. The germline CDR1 and CDR2 sequences are KGHSH and LQKENI. The CDR3 is 17 amino acids. The CDR3 DNA follows: TGTGCCAGCTCACCACCCGGGACAGGATTCTCTGGAAACACCATATATTTT. This codes for CASSPPGTGFSGNTIYF.

V and J are TRBV6-5 and TRBJ2-1, with D possibly being TRBD2 (6 bases). The V end lost 5 bases, the J end lost 3 bases, and 14 bases lay between the germline ends. In germline, CDR1 is MNHEY, CDR2 SVGAGI. The CDR3 is 15 residues long. CDR3 loop: CASSVAGTNYNEQFF. CDR3 DNA sequence: TGTGCCAGCAGTGTCGCGGGGACGAACTACAATGAGCAGTTCTTC.